This T cell receptor (beta chain) was documented in a study of beta chain features in type 1 diabetes. Investigators reverse transcribed all isolated RNA, so they sequenced expressed TCRB transcripts. Roughly 3.7 million reads, on average, came from each naive, central memory and regulatory T cell sample. Sequencing used immunoSEQ multiplex PCR; TCRdb keeps in-frame clones, though not all of them. The sample carries a few hundred thousand clones, about 20% recorded once. The ends lost 4 bases at V and 2 bases at J; junction bases unmatched: 7. The length of the CDR3 is 15 residues. From germline, CDR1 is SGHNT and CDR2 YYREEE (reference sequence). Isolation of CD4+ naive, central memory, regulatory and stem cell-like memory cells was achieved by sorting via CD45RO/CCR7/CD25/CD127/CD95/CD27. Overall study findings and caveats: Among all four CD4+ subsets, Type 1 diabetes patients had TCRB CDR3s that were moderately but significantly shorter. More deletions and fewer insertions at VDJ junctions were seen in type 1 diabetes patients.

Details on this clone: Its target is not known.

Sequencing was done on a sample of naive CD4+ T cells from blood. The clonotype originates from a woman aged 18 to 35 in good health. The gene calls are TRBV5-4 and TRBJ2-3; 7 bases map to TRBD1. The CDR3: CASSRGQEHTDTQYF. In DNA form, the CDR3 reads TGTGCCAGCAGCCGTGGACAGGAGCACACAGATACGCAGTATTTT.